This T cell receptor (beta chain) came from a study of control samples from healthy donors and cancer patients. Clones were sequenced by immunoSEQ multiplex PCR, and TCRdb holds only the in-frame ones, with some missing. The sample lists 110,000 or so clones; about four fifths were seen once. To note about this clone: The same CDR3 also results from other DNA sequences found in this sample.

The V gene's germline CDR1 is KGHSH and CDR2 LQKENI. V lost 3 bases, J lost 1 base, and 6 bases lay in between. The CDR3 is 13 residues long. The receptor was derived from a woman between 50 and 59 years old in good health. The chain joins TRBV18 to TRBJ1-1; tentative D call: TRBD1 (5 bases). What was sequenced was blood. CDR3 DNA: TGTGCCAGCTCACCTGGGGGGAACACTGAAGCTTTCTTT. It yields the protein CASSPGGNTEAFF.